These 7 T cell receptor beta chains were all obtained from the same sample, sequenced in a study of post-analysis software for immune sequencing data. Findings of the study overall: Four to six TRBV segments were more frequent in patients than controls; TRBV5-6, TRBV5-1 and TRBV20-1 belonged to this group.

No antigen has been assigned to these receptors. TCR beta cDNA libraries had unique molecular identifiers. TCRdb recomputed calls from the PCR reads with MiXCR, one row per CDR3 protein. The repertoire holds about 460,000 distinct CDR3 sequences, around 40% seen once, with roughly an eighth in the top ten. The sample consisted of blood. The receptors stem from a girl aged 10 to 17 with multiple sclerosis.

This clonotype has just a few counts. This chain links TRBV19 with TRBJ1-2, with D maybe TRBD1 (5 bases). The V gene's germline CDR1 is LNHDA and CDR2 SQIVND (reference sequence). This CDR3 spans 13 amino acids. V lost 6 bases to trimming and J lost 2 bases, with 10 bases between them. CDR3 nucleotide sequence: TGTGCCAGTAGAGGCGGGACCAACTATGGCTACACCTTC. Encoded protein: CASRGGTNYGYTF.

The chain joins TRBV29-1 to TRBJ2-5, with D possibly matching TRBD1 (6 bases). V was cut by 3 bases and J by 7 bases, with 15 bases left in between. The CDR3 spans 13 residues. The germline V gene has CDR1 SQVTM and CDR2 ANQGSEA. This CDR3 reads CSVEIQGEGTQYF. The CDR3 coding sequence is TGCAGCGTTGAGATACAGGGTGAGGGGACCCAGTACTTC.

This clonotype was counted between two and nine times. The CDR3, as DNA: TGTGCCAGCAGCCCGGGACAGGGGATCACGGGGGTCTACGAGCAGTACTTC. It encodes CASSPGQGITGVYEQYF. The chain is built from TRBV7-8 and TRBJ2-7, with 10 bases matching TRBD1. CDR1 and CDR2 (germline): SGHVS, FQNEAQ. This CDR3 comprises 17 residues. V shed 5 bases, J shed 3 bases, and the junction held 13 bases outside the gene matches. Filled out from reference TRBV7-8 and TRBJ2-7, the complete variable domain reads GAGVSQSPRYKVAKRGQDVALRCDPISGHVSLFWYQQALGQGPEFLTYFQNEAQLDKSGLPSDRFFAERPEGSVSTLKIQRTQQEDSAVYLCASSPGQGITGVYEQYFGPGTRLTVT.

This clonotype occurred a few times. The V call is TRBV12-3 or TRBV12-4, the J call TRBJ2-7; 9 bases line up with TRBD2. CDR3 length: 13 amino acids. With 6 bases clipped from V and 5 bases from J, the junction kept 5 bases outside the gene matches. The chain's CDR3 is CASSLLAGHEQYF. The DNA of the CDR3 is TGTGCCAGCAGCCTCCTAGCGGGGCACGAGCAGTACTTC.

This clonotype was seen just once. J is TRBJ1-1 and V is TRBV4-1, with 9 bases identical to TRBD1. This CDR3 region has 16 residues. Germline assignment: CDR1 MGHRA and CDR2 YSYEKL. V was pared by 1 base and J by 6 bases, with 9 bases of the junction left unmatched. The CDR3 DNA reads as TGCGCCAGCAGCCAAGGCGTGGGACAGGGTCCCTCTGAAGCTTTCTTT. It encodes CASSQGVGQGPSEAFF.

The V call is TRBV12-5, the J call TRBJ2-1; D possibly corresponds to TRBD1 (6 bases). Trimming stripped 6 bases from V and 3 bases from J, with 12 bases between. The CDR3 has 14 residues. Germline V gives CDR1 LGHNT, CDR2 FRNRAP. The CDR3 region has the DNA TGTGCTAGTGGACGGGACATCTACTACAATGAGCAGTTCTTC. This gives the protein CASGRDIYYNEQFF.

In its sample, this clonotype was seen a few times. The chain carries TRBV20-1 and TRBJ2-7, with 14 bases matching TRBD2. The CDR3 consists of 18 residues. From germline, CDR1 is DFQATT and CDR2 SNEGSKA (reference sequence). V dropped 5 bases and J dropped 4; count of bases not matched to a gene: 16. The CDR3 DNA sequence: TGCAGTGCTTCCTTCCCCTCCGGGACTAGCGGGAGTCTGTACGAGCAGTACTTC. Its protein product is CSASFPSGTSGSLYEQYF.